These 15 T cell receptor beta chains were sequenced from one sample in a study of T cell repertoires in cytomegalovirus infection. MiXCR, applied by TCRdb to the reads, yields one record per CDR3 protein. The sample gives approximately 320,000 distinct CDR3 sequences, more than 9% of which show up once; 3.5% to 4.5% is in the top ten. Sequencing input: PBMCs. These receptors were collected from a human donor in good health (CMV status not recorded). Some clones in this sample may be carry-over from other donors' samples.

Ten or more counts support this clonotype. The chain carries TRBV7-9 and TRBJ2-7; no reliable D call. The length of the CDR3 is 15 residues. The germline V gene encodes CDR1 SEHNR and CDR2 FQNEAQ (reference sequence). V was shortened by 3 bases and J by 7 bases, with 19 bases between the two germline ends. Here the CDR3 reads CASSFLSGSSVEQYF. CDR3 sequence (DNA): TGTGCCAGCAGCTTCCTATCGGGCTCCTCCGTGGAGCAGTACTTC.

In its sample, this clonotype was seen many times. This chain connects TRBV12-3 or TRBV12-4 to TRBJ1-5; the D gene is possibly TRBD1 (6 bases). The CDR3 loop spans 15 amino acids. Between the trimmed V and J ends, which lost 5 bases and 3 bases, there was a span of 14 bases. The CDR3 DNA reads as TGTGCCAGCAGTCCCCGAGACAGGTTCAATCAGCCCCAGCATTTT. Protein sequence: CASSPRDRFNQPQHF.

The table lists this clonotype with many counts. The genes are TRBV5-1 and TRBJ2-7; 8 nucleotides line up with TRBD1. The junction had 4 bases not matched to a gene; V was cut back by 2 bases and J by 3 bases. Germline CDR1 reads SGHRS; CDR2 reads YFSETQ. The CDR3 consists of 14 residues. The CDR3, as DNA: TGCGCCAGCAGCTTTGTAGGACAGGGCTACGAGCAGTACTTC. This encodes CASSFVGQGYEQYF.

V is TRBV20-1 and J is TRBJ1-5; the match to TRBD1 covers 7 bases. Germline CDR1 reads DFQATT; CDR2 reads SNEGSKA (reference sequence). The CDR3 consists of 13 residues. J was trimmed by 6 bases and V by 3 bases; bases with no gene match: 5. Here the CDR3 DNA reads TGCAGTGCTAGGTTACAGGGGAGTCAGCCCCAGCATTTT. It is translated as CSARLQGSQPQHF.

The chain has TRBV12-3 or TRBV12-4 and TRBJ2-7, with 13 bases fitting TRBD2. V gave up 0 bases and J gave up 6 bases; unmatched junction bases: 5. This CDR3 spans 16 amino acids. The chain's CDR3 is CASSLALLAGGLEQYF. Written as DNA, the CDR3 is TGTGCCAGCAGTTTAGCTCTACTAGCGGGGGGGCTCGAGCAGTACTTC.

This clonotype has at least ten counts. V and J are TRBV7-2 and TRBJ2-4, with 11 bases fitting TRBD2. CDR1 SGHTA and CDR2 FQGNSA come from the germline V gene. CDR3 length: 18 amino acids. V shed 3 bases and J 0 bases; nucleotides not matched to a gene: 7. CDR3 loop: CASSFTSGGSLAKNIQYF. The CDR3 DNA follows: TGTGCCAGCAGCTTCACTAGCGGGGGATCACTAGCCAAAAACATTCAGTACTTC.

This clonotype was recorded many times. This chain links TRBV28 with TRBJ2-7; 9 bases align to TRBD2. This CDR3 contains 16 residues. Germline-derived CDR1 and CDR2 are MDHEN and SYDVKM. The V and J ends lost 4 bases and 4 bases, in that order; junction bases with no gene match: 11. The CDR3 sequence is CASSYSGSPYGYEQYF. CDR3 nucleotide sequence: TGTGCCAGCAGTTATAGCGGGAGCCCATATGGGTACGAGCAGTACTTC.

CDR3 DNA sequence: TGTGCCAGCAGCTTCGACCCTGGGTCGGGCACCGGGGAGCTGTTTTTT. It codes for CASSFDPGSGTGELFF. The chain is built from TRBV5-4 and TRBJ2-2, with unresolved D. The CDR3 runs 16 residues. CDR1 SGHNT and CDR2 YYREEE come from the germline V gene (reference sequence). Trimming cost V 2 bases and J 4 bases, with 15 bases left between them.

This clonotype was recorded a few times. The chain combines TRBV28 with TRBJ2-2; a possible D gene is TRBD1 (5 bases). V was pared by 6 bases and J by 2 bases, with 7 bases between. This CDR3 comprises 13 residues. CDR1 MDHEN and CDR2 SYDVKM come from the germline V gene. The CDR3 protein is CASRDTNTGELFF. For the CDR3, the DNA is TGTGCCAGCAGGGACACTAACACCGGGGAGCTGTTTTTT.

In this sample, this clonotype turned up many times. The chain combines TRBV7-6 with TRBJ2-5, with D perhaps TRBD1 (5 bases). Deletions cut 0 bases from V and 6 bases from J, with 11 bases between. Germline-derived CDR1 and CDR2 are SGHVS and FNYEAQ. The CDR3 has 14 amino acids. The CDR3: CASSLAKWGKTQYF. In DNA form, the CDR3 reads TGTGCCAGCAGCTTAGCGAAGTGGGGCAAGACCCAGTACTTC.

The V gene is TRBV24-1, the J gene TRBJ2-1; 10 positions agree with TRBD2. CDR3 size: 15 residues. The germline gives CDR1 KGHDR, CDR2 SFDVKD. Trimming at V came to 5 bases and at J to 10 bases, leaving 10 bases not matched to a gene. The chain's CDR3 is CATSVSGTSEPEQFF. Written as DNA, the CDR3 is TGTGCCACCAGTGTCTCCGGGACTAGCGAACCCGAGCAGTTCTTC.

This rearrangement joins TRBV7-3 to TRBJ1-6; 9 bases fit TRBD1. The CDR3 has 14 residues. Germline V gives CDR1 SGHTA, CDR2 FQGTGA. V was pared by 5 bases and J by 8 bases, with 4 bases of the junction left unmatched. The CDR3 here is CASSQGQGYSPLHF. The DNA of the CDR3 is TGTGCCAGCAGCCAGGGACAGGGATATTCACCCCTCCACTTT.

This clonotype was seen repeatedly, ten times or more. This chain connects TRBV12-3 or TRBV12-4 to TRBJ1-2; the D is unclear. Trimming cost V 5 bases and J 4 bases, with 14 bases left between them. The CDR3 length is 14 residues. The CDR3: CASSQQPIPYGYTF. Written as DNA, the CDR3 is TGTGCCAGCAGTCAACAGCCGATCCCCTATGGCTACACCTTC.

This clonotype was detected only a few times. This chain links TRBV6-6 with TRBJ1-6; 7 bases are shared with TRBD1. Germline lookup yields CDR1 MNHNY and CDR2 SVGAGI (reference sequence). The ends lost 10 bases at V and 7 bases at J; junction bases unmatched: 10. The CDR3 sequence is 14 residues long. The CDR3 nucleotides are TGTGCCACCAGGGAGGGACAGCTAAATTCACCCCTCCACTTT. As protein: CATREGQLNSPLHF.

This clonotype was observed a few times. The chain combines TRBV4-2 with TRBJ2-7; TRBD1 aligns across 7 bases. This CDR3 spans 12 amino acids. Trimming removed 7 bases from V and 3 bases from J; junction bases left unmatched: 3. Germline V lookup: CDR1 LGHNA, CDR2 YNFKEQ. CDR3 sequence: CASKGQYYEQYF. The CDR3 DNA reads TGTGCCAGCAAGGGACAGTACTACGAGCAGTACTTC.